This T cell receptor (beta chain) was documented in a study of T cells in Graves' hyperthyroidism and ophthalmopathy. Findings and caveats of the study: Model output signaled ophthalmopathy a median approximately 6.2 months ahead of onset. Blood shared most expanded thyroid clonotypes above 0.001.

Exclusion followed for patients with uncontrolled infection, other autoimmune disease, pregnancy or lactation. Germline V CDR1 and CDR2: SGHAT, FQNNGV. The CDR3 covers 14 residues. The germline V and J ends were trimmed by 3 bases and 8 bases, with 11 bases remaining between them. This clonotype came up a few times. The antigen is unknown. RNA transcripts yielded amplified TCR beta CDR3 regions. TCR CDR3 underwent first-round RT-PCR with the HTBI primer set. Each CDR3 protein gets one entry after TCRdb re-called the multiplex PCR reads with MiXCR. The sample records 490,000 or so distinct CDR3 sequences, 20% to 25% being singletons.

The TCR comes from a woman aged 70 to 79 with Graves' ophthalmopathy. The sample was blood. The V and J genes are TRBV11-2 and TRBJ1-6; D gene uncertain. CDR3 amino acids: CASSFVGRDSPLHF. Here the CDR3 DNA reads TGTGCCAGCAGCTTCGTGGGCCGGGATTCACCCCTCCACTTT.